This passage covers 18 T cell receptor beta chains from one sample sequenced in a study of blood T cell repertoires in COVID-19. TCRdb keeps only in-frame clones here, not all; method: immunoSEQ multiplex PCR. The table includes around 130,000 clones, around 79% detected once. Sequenced material: peripheral blood. The receptors were gathered from an elderly man with acute or convalescent COVID-19.

The chain is built from TRBV30 and TRBJ1-2, with D unresolved. CDR1 is GTSNPN, CDR2 SVGIG, per germline (reference sequence). The V end was cut by 8 bases, the J end by 0 bases, with 13 bases between. This CDR3 has 13 residues. The CDR3 protein is CATPNQANYGYTF. The CDR3 bases are TGTGCCACACCGAACCAGGCTAACTATGGCTACACCTTC.

The chain joins TRBV13 to TRBJ2-5, with D hard to call. The CDR3 contains 15 residues. From germline, CDR1 is PRHDT and CDR2 FYEKMQ (reference sequence). Trimming cost V 2 bases and J 1 base, with 11 bases left between them. The CDR3 is CASSLRSQSQETQYF. CDR3 DNA sequence: TGTGCCAGCAGCTTAAGAAGTCAGTCCCAAGAGACCCAGTACTTC. The complete variable domain, with remaining parts taken from reference TRBV13 and TRBJ2-5, reads AAGVIQSPRHLIKEKRETATLKCYPIPRHDTVYWYQQGPGQDPQFLISFYEKMQSDKGSIPDRFSAQQFSDYHSELNMSSLELGDSALYFCASSLRSQSQETQYFGPGTRLLVL.

The CDR3 is CASSRDSGAENIQYF. DNA of the CDR3: TGTGCCAGCAGCCGGGACAGTGGCGCTGAAAACATTCAGTACTTC. V is TRBV5-5 and J is TRBJ2-4; 7 positions match TRBD1. This CDR3 comprises 15 residues. With V trimmed by 4 bases and J by 5 bases, 9 bases remained unmatched. Germline V gives CDR1 SGHKS, CDR2 YYEKEE (reference sequence).

This CDR3 is CASSPRVLRSYNEQFF. CDR3 DNA: TGTGCCAGCAGTCCCCGGGTTCTGAGGTCCTACAATGAGCAGTTCTTC. The chain is built from TRBV28 and TRBJ2-1; unclear D gene. With 5 bases removed from V and 1 base from J, the gap between germline ends came to 15 bases. The CDR3 spans 16 residues. Germline V lookup: CDR1 MDHEN, CDR2 SYDVKM.

The rearrangement uses TRBV5-1 and TRBJ1-2, with 9 bases matching TRBD1. The CDR3 loop spans 15 amino acids. V lost 2 bases to trimming and J lost 8 bases; unmatched junction nucleotides: 10. Germline V CDR1 and CDR2: SGHRS, YFSETQ. The CDR3 protein is CASSFAGTGIGGYTF. CDR3 DNA: TGCGCCAGCAGCTTCGCCGGGACAGGGATTGGAGGCTACACCTTC.

This chain connects TRBV3-1 (or the pseudogene TRBV3-2) to TRBJ1-1; tentatively, D is TRBD1 (5 bases). CDR1 is LGHDT and CDR2 is YNNKEL in the germline V gene (reference sequence). Trimming removed 7 bases from V and 3 bases from J, with 12 bases in between. This CDR3 spans 13 amino acids. The CDR3 bases are TGTGCCAGCACCGGTCAGGGTTACACTGAAGCTTTCTTT. It specifies CASTGQGYTEAFF.

This clone appeared once. J is TRBJ2-2 and V is TRBV18; D uncertain. The ends were cut back, 2 bases at V and 5 bases at J, with 6 bases in the middle. The CDR3 sequence is 13 residues long. The germline gives CDR1 KGHSH, CDR2 LQKENI. The CDR3 coding sequence is TGTGCCAGCTCACCAACGGGTACCGGGGAGCTGTTTTTT. It is translated as CASSPTGTGELFF.

CDR3 in DNA: TGTGCCAGCAGCCGCGGGACTCCACCGAACACTGAAGCTTTCTTT. Translation gives CASSRGTPPNTEAFF. This sequence joins TRBV14 and TRBJ1-1; D may be TRBD1 (5 bases). The length of the CDR3 is 15 residues. Trimming removed 4 bases at V and 1 base at J, with 13 bases between. Per germline, CDR1 SGHDN and CDR2 FVKESK.

The chain combines TRBV2 with TRBJ1-5, with 9 positions matching TRBD1. There are 15 residues in the CDR3. CDR1 and CDR2 from the germline V gene are SNHLY and FYNNEI. The J segment lost 6 bases and the V segment lost 2 bases, leaving 5 bases of the junction unmatched. The chain's CDR3 is CASSEIGTGFQPQHF. The CDR3 DNA reads as TGTGCCAGCAGTGAAATAGGGACAGGGTTTCAGCCCCAGCATTTT.

Comments on this clone: Germline and junction disagree at one end, which may indicate a read error. The chain has TRBV28 and TRBJ1-2, with TRBD1 as a possible D gene (5 bases). The CDR3 consists of 12 residues. From germline, CDR1 is MDHEN and CDR2 SYDVKM. In DNA form, the CDR3 reads TGTGCCGGCAGCAGGGCGAACTATGGCTACACCTTC. Translated: CAGSRANYGYTF.

This chain uses TRBV19 with TRBJ1-6, with D maybe TRBD1 (5 bases). CDR3 length equals 15 residues. In germline, CDR1 is LNHDA, CDR2 SQIVND (reference sequence). Between the trimmed V and J ends, which lost 1 base and 8 bases, there was a span of 12 bases. The CDR3 region has the DNA TGTGCCAGTAGTATAGGCGGCAGGGTAGATTCACCCCTCCACTTT. It is translated as CASSIGGRVDSPLHF. Filled out from reference TRBV19 and TRBJ1-6, the complete variable domain reads DGGITQSPKYLFRKEGQNVTLSCEQNLNHDAMYWYRQDPGQGLRLIYYSQIVNDFQKGDIAEGYSVSREKKESFPLTVTSAQKNPTAFYLCASSIGGRVDSPLHFGNGTRLTVT.

The rearrangement uses TRBV19 and TRBJ2-2; unclear D gene. The CDR3 runs to 13 residues. The V gene lost 10 bases and the J gene lost 6 bases, with 15 bases spanning the gap. Per the germline V gene, CDR1 is LNHDA and CDR2 is SQIVND (reference sequence). DNA of the CDR3: TGTGCCACTGCCGCCAAGTTAGCCGGGGAGCTGTTTTTT. Translating gives CATAAKLAGELFF.

The chain carries TRBV6-8 and TRBJ1-5; 7 bases align to TRBD1. Looked up from germline, CDR1 is MNHGY and CDR2 is SAAAGT. The CDR3 is 16 amino acids. V trimming: 6 bases; J trimming: 2 bases; junction bases outside the gene matches: 10. CDR3 DNA sequence: TGTGCCAGCAGCGAACAGGGGCGATGGGGCAATCAGCCCCAGCATTTT. Its translation is CASSEQGRWGNQPQHF.

V and J are TRBV9 and TRBJ1-6; perhaps TRBD1 as D (5 bases). Trimming took off 5 bases at V and 8 bases at J, with 17 bases between the two ends. The V gene's germline CDR1 is SGDLS and CDR2 YYNGEE. This CDR3 is 15 amino acids long. Written as DNA, the CDR3 is TGTGCCAGCAGTTCTAGGGGAGGGTCGGATTCACCCCTCCACTTT. This gives the protein CASSSRGGSDSPLHF. The whole variable domain, remainder taken from reference TRBV9 and TRBJ1-6, is DSGVTQTPKHLITATGQRVTLRCSPRSGDLSVYWYQQSLDQGLQFLIQYYNGEERAKGNILERFSAQQFPDLHSELNLSSLELGDSALYFCASSSRGGSDSPLHFGNGTRLTVT.

The J gene is TRBJ2-7, the V gene TRBV7-8; D is perhaps TRBD1 (6 bases). With 1 base removed from V and 5 bases from J, the gap between germline ends came to 12 bases. Germline V lookup: CDR1 SGHVS, CDR2 FQNEAQ. The CDR3 runs to 14 residues. CDR3 sequence reads: CASSLGTAMDEQYF. In DNA form, the CDR3 reads TGTGCCAGCAGCTTAGGGACAGCGATGGACGAGCAGTACTTC.

The genes are TRBV7-4 and TRBJ2-2, with 9 bases that match TRBD1. The CDR3 is made up of 21 amino acids. From germline, CDR1 is SGHVT and CDR2 SQSDAQ. V shed 4 bases, J shed 1 base, and the junction held 19 bases outside the gene matches. The CDR3 nucleotides are TGTGCCAGCAGCTATCACGTCCTAGGACAGGGGAAATTTTGGAACACCGGGGAGCTGTTTTTT. This encodes CASSYHVLGQGKFWNTGELFF.

The gene calls are TRBV15 and TRBJ2-7; 7 bases map to TRBD1. After removal of 4 bases from V and 4 bases from J, the junction contained 4 bases not matched to a gene. This CDR3 is 13 amino acids long. Germline lookup yields CDR1 LNHNV and CDR2 YYDKDF (reference sequence). The CDR3 DNA sequence: TGTGCCACCAGCATAAACAGGGGATACGAGCAGTACTTC. Translated, it gives CATSINRGYEQYF.

Points on this clone: Other DNA sequences in the sample encode the same CDR3. This chain links TRBV6-6 with TRBJ1-2, with 9 bases lining up with TRBD1. This CDR3 region has 15 residues. CDR1 is MNHNY and CDR2 is SVGAGI in the germline V gene (reference sequence). V was clipped by 0 bases and J by 8 bases; unmatched bases: 7. CDR3 sequence (DNA): TGTGCCAGCAGTTACTCGACAGGGGGATCGGACGGCTACACCTTC. Protein: CASSYSTGGSDGYTF.